This note documents a single T cell receptor beta chain sequence. The authors' processing: Nucleated cell number was recorded as an estimate derived from reference gene primer amplification. Profiled with immunoSEQ multiplex PCR; TCRdb holds only in-frame clones, not every one. V and J calls and clone size are those listed in that table; D and trimming were worked out from the DNA. Of roughly 180,000 clones listed, about 83% are singletons. Germline CDR1 is MDHEN and CDR2 is SYDVKM. V was pared by 5 bases and J by 1 base, with 5 bases between. The CDR3 length is 13 residues. Two negative PCRs, clearance, or symptom resolution were required of recovered Cohort 3 donors. The sample is drawn from a study of blood T cell repertoires in COVID-19. Background on the study: Both acute and convalescent COVID-19 samples were obtained from the United States, Italy and Spain.

Input material: PBMCs or T cells enriched from blood (not recorded which). The chain is built from TRBV28 and TRBJ2-2, with no clear D. The TCR comes from a woman aged 25 to 39 who had recovered from COVID-19. The CDR3 reads CASSRQNTGELFF. The CDR3 nucleotides are TGTGCCAGCAGTCGACAGAACACCGGGGAGCTGTTTTTT.